Shown below are 17 T cell receptor beta chains from a single sample sequenced in a study of cytomegalovirus exposure and HLA in healthy donors. PCR was performed using 60 Vbeta and 13 Jbeta primers. Using immunoSEQ multiplex PCR, the repertoire was profiled, and TCRdb retains in-frame clones only, with some absent. This table holds about 140,000 clones, roughly 82% found once. The sample consisted of PBMCs. These receptor sequences come from a man younger than 30 in good health and CMV-seropositive.

V and J are TRBV4-1 and TRBJ1-5; 7 bases match TRBD1. Trimming took 1 base from V and 7 from J; bases not matched to a gene: 16. The CDR3 sequence is 18 residues long. Germline V gene data show CDR1 as MGHRA and CDR2 as YSYEKL. As DNA, the CDR3 is TGCGCCAGCAGCCAAGGCATTAGTAGGGGGCGCGTAAGGCAGCCCCAGCATTTT. Its translation: CASSQGISRGRVRQPQHF.

This CDR3 is CASSDNQVSRSRNQPQHF. For the CDR3, the DNA is TGTGCCAGCAGTGATAACCAAGTTTCGCGATCCCGTAATCAGCCCCAGCATTTT. The chain employs TRBV2 and TRBJ1-5, with D unclear. V dropped 3 bases and J dropped 4 bases, with 22 bases sitting between them. The CDR3 has 18 residues. Germline lookup yields CDR1 SNHLY and CDR2 FYNNEI.

The V gene is TRBV5-1, the J gene TRBJ2-3; 7 bases match TRBD1. V gave up 3 bases and J gave up 5 bases; unmatched junction bases: 9. This CDR3 region has 15 residues. Germline assignment: CDR1 SGHRS and CDR2 YFSETQ. The DNA for the CDR3 is TGCGCCAGCAGCTGCACAGGGGCCGCAGAAGATACGCAGTATTTT. Translating gives CASSCTGAAEDTQYF.

For this clone: Other DNA sequences in this specimen translate into the identical CDR3. V usage is TRBV4-2 and J usage is TRBJ2-3; 9 nucleotides align to TRBD2. The germline V gene has CDR1 LGHNA and CDR2 YNFKEQ. The CDR3 has 16 residues. The ends lost 6 bases at V and 6 bases at J; junction bases unmatched: 13. CDR3: CASRPKEVAGADTQYF. The CDR3 DNA reads TGTGCCAGCAGACCCAAGGAAGTAGCGGGGGCGGATACGCAGTATTTT.

The chain employs TRBV7-9 and TRBJ1-2, with 7 bases matching TRBD1. Losses at the gene ends were 4 bases for V and 4 bases for J; bases not matched to a gene: 9. Germline V gene sequence: CDR1 SEHNR, CDR2 FQNEAQ (reference sequence). CDR3 length: 15 residues. The CDR3 region has the DNA TGTGCCAGCAGCTCCGACAGGGCTGGGGGCTATGGCTACACCTTC. Translated: CASSSDRAGGYGYTF.

The chain joins TRBV10-1 to TRBJ1-4, with TRBD1 matching 8 bases. V was clipped by 4 bases and J by 7 bases; unmatched bases: 2. The CDR3 runs 13 residues. Germline V CDR1 and CDR2: WNHNN, SYGVQD (reference sequence). CDR3 nucleotides: TGCGCCAGCAGTGGCCAGGGGGCTGAAAAACTGTTTTTT. It is translated as CASSGQGAEKLFF.

The chain couples TRBV29-1 to TRBJ2-1; 7 positions match TRBD1. The trim removed 5 bases at V and 9 bases at J, leaving 4 bases unmatched. The CDR3 runs to 11 residues. Per the germline V gene, CDR1 is SQVTM and CDR2 is ANQGSEA. CDR3 nucleotides: TGCAGCGTTAGACAGGGAAGTGAGCAGTTCTTC. Its protein product is CSVRQGSEQFF.

The rearrangement uses TRBV9 and TRBJ2-3; 7 nucleotides align to TRBD2. This CDR3 is built from 15 residues. Per germline, CDR1 SGDLS and CDR2 YYNGEE. Trimming removed 1 base from V and 2 bases from J; junction bases left unmatched: 4. CDR3 DNA: TGTGCCAGCAGCGTACTAGCGGAGCCCACAGATACGCAGTATTTT. Translating it yields CASSVLAEPTDTQYF.

The chain has TRBV2 and TRBJ1-4, with 7 bases aligning to TRBD1. There are 12 residues in the CDR3. The V segment lost 6 bases and the J segment 15 bases; nucleotides outside the gene matches: 10. Germline CDR1 reads SNHLY; CDR2 reads FYNNEI. CDR3 coding DNA: TGTGCCAGCAGCTTGAACAGGGGAAGGATGTTTTTT. Amino acids: CASSLNRGRMFF. Full variable domain (rest looked up from reference TRBV2 and TRBJ1-4): EPEVTQTPSHQVTQMGQEVILRCVPISNHLYFYWYRQILGQKVEFLVSFYNNEISEKSEIFDDQFSVERPDGSNFTLKIRSTKLEDSAMYFCASSLNRGRMFFGSGTQLSVL.

V gene TRBV10-3 combines with J gene TRBJ2-3, with D perhaps TRBD1 (6 bases). V dropped 6 bases and J dropped 0 bases, with 13 bases sitting between them. The length of the CDR3 is 15 residues. Germline-derived CDR1 and CDR2 are ENHRY and SYGVKD. The CDR3, as DNA: TGTGCCATCAGGACCCGGGACACCAGCACAGATACGCAGTATTTT. Amino acids: CAIRTRDTSTDTQYF.

This chain links TRBV19 with TRBJ2-7; tentative D call: TRBD1 (6 bases). This CDR3 region has 13 residues. V was shortened by 10 bases and J by 0 bases, with 13 bases between the two germline ends. Germline lookup yields CDR1 LNHDA and CDR2 SQIVND (reference sequence). The CDR3 reads CATGRGSSYEQYF. The CDR3 DNA reads as TGTGCCACCGGCAGGGGTAGCTCCTACGAGCAGTACTTC.

This clone was found once. This chain connects TRBV5-1 to TRBJ2-2; TRBD1 aligns across 7 bases. J lost 5 bases, V lost 4 bases, and 14 bases had no gene match. The germline gives CDR1 SGHRS, CDR2 YFSETQ. The CDR3 has 17 amino acids. The CDR3 spells CASSNDDRVGRTGELFF. For the CDR3, the DNA is TGCGCCAGCAGCAACGACGACAGGGTTGGAAGGACCGGGGAGCTGTTTTTT.

The rearrangement joins TRBV6-1 to TRBJ2-2, with 7 bases aligning to TRBD1. CDR3 length: 14 amino acids. Trimming at V came to 5 bases and at J to 4 bases, leaving 4 bases not matched to a gene. Germline V gene lookup returns CDR1 MNHNS and CDR2 SASEGT. The CDR3 region is CASSPSGGTGELFF. Written as DNA, the CDR3 is TGTGCCAGCAGTCCGTCAGGGGGCACCGGGGAGCTGTTTTTT.

This rearrangement joins TRBV6-5 to TRBJ2-1, with TRBD1 matching 7 bases. V shed 4 bases and J 7 bases; nucleotides not matched to a gene: 4. CDR1 and CDR2 from the germline V gene are MNHEY and SVGAGI. The CDR3 is made up of 13 amino acids. The CDR3 nucleotides are TGTGCCAGCAGTTCCCAACAGGGGAATGAGCAGTTCTTC. It is translated as CASSSQQGNEQFF.

The CDR3 DNA follows: TGCAGCGTTGTCCTAGGACAAAAGAACACTGAAGCTTTCTTT. This translates into CSVVLGQKNTEAFF. This rearrangement joins TRBV29-1 to TRBJ1-1; possibly TRBD1 for D (5 bases). CDR3 length: 14 amino acids. Between the trimmed V and J ends, which lost 4 bases and 1 base, there was a span of 13 bases. Germline CDR1 reads SQVTM; CDR2 reads ANQGSEA.

The V call is TRBV27, the J call TRBJ1-5, with D possibly matching TRBD1 (5 bases). CDR1 is MNHEY, CDR2 SMNVEV, per germline (reference sequence). Trimming stripped 5 bases from V and 9 bases from J, with 11 bases between. The CDR3 sequence is 12 residues long. CDR3 bases: TGTGCCAGCAGTCAGGGATTGGGGCCCCAGCATTTT. This codes for CASSQGLGPQHF.

J is TRBJ1-4 and V is TRBV6-6; D unclear. With 8 bases removed from V and 8 bases from J, the gap between germline ends came to 12 bases. The CDR3 extends over 12 amino acids. Germline V gene lookup returns CDR1 MNHNY and CDR2 SVGAGI (reference sequence). The CDR3 sequence is CASQEGGEKLFF. The CDR3 DNA follows: TGTGCCAGCCAGGAGGGTGGAGAAAAACTGTTTTTT.